This T cell receptor beta chain was profiled in a study of blood T cell repertoires in COVID-19. Overall study: T cells, B-cell-depleted T cells, or PBMCs provided the cDNA or gDNA that served as material.

This clone has just one count. Some clones are missing from TCRdb's copy, which holds only in-frame ones; the method was immunoSEQ multiplex PCR. The sample lists 80,000 to 100,000 clones, under 80% seen once, with 3% to 4% in the top ten. The germline V gene has CDR1 SGHVS and CDR2 FQNEAQ. CDR3 length: 14 amino acids. The V and J ends lost 5 bases and 1 base, in that order; junction bases with no gene match: 5. V is TRBV7-8 and J is TRBJ2-7; 7 positions match TRBD1. The sequenced sample was peripheral blood. This TCR was sampled from a man between 65 and 85 years old with COVID-19, enrolled during active disease. The CDR3 DNA is TGTGCCAGCAGCCTACGGGACAGATCCTACGAGCAGTACTTC. It yields the protein CASSLRDRSYEQYF.